Each of the 9 T cell receptor beta chains below was sequenced from the same sample in a study of T cells in Graves' hyperthyroidism and ophthalmopathy. There were TCR beta CDR3 regions amplified from RNA transcripts. TCR CDR3 underwent first-round RT-PCR with the HTBI primer set. TCRdb used MiXCR to reprocess the multiplex PCR reads, holding one entry per CDR3 protein. The repertoire holds hundreds of thousands of distinct CDR3 sequences, with around 17% as singletons. The source material was blood. All receptors come from a woman between 18 and 30 years old with Graves' ophthalmopathy.

This clonotype appeared many times. The rearrangement joins TRBV6-1 to TRBJ1-1; D remains unclear. V was pared by 3 bases and J by 5 bases, with 10 bases between. Germline lookup yields CDR1 MNHNS and CDR2 SASEGT. CDR3 size: 13 residues. In nucleotides, the CDR3 is TGTGCCAGCAGTGATGGGGTGTGGACTGAAGCTTTCTTT. It is translated as CASSDGVWTEAFF.

There are many counts of this clonotype. The chain couples TRBV7-2 to TRBJ1-5; D gene uncertain. The V end was cut by 4 bases, the J end by 0 bases, with 4 bases between. Germline CDR1 SGHTA, CDR2 FQGNSA. The CDR3 loop spans 13 amino acids. The CDR3 here is CASSSYSNQPQHF. CDR3 DNA: TGTGCCAGCAGCTCTTATAGCAATCAGCCCCAGCATTTT.

A word on this clonotype: No conserved phenylalanine or tryptophan ends this CDR3, so it is likely a read error. The chain carries TRBV6-2 or TRBV6-3 and TRBJ2-3; a possible D gene is TRBD2 (6 bases). Trimming stripped 9 bases from V and 2 bases from J, with 9 bases between. The length of the CDR3 is 12 residues. Per germline, CDR1 MNHEY and CDR2 SVGEGT. DNA of the CDR3: TGTGCCAGTCGGGACTTCACAGATACGCAGTATCTT. This gives the protein CASRDFTDTQYL.

This clonotype was found many times. The rearrangement uses TRBV3-1 and TRBJ2-3; TRBD1 or TRBD2 may be the D gene (6 bases each). V shed 1 base and J shed 4 bases, with 15 bases lying between them. Germline CDR1 is LGHDT and CDR2 is YNNKEL (reference sequence). CDR3 length: 16 residues. The DNA for the CDR3 is TGTGCCAGCAGCCAAGTATTGCGGGACATTGCAGATACGCAGTATTTT. Protein: CASSQVLRDIADTQYF.

Ten or more counts support this clonotype. The CDR3 DNA sequence: TGTGCCAGCAGTTCCGGGACAATAGGAAACACCATATATTTT. Translation: CASSSGTIGNTIYF. The chain links TRBV28 to TRBJ1-3; possible D gene TRBD1, 6 bases. The CDR3 consists of 14 residues. Germline CDR1 MDHEN, CDR2 SYDVKM. V gave up 4 bases and J gave up 4 bases, with 11 bases separating them. Combining the CDR3 with reference TRBV28 and TRBJ1-3 gives the whole variable domain DVKVTQSSRYLVKRTGEKVFLECVQDMDHENMFWYRQDPGLGLRLIYFSYDVKMKEKGDIPEGYSVSREKKERFSLILESASTNQTSMYLCASSSGTIGNTIYFGEGSWLTVV.

This clonotype was counted only a few times. Since a much larger clone is just one base distant, this may be a read error. V is TRBV30 and J is TRBJ2-1; 8 nucleotides match TRBD2. V shed 2 bases, J shed 5 bases, and the junction held 5 bases outside the gene matches. The CDR3 loop spans 14 amino acids. Germline V gene sequence: CDR1 GTSNPN, CDR2 SVGIG (reference sequence). CDR3 nucleotide sequence: TGTGCCTGGAGTCGACTAGCGAGCCACAATGAGCAGTTCTTC. Its protein is CAWSRLASHNEQFF.

This clonotype was observed at least ten times. CDR3 amino acids: CASSVVGGGAANEQFF. As DNA, the CDR3 is TGTGCCAGCAGCGTAGTGGGCGGGGGGGCCGCAAATGAGCAGTTCTTC. The rearrangement joins TRBV9 to TRBJ2-1; the match to TRBD2 covers 9 bases. The CDR3 consists of 16 residues. Germline CDR1 and CDR2: SGDLS and YYNGEE. Unmatched junction bases numbered 8, after V lost 0 bases and J lost 7 bases.

This clonotype has ten or more counts. The genes are TRBV2 and TRBJ1-2, with D unclear. V was trimmed by 1 base and J by 8 bases, leaving 11 bases between them. The CDR3 consists of 13 residues. CDR1 is SNHLY, CDR2 FYNNEI, per germline. CDR3 in amino acids: CASSEGISGGYTF. CDR3 sequence (DNA): TGTGCCAGCAGTGAAGGAATATCGGGGGGCTACACCTTC.

In its sample, this clonotype was seen many times. V is TRBV27 and J is TRBJ2-1, with 13 bases identical to TRBD2. Germline assignment: CDR1 MNHEY and CDR2 SMNVEV (reference sequence). J was trimmed by 6 bases and V by 5 bases; bases with no gene match: 16. The length of the CDR3 is 19 residues. This CDR3 reads CASSPGLAGVSGVGNEQFF. In nucleotides, the CDR3 is TGTGCCAGCAGTCCCGGACTAGCGGGAGTGTCGGGTGTAGGCAATGAGCAGTTCTTC.